The clone carrying this T cell receptor (beta chain) occurred a few times. Primers included in the PCR were 60 Vbeta and 13 Jbeta primers. TCRdb's table, derived via immunoSEQ multiplex PCR, lists solely in-frame clones and lacks some. The data contain roughly 100,000 clones, 74% of them singletons. This entry is derived from a study of cytomegalovirus exposure and HLA in healthy donors. The CDR3 is 13 amino acids. Deletions cut 3 bases from V and 12 bases from J, with 14 bases between. The germline gives CDR1 SGHVS, CDR2 FQNEAQ. The sequence derives from a man aged 45 to 65 in good health and CMV-seropositive. The sample comprised PBMCs. V gene TRBV7-8 combines with J gene TRBJ1-4; a possible D gene is TRBD1 (5 bases). The CDR3, as DNA: TGTGCCAGCAGCTTTAGGACGGGGGTGGAACTGTTTTTT. Protein: CASSFRTGVELFF.